These T cell receptor beta chains were read from a single sample in a study of Graves' ophthalmopathy and Graves' hyperthyroidism. In TCRdb, the multiplex PCR reads were re-called with MiXCR into one record per CDR3 protein. Among around 600,000 distinct CDR3 sequences listed, roughly 39% were seen once. Sequencing was carried out using peripheral blood. These TCRs come from an adult man with Graves' ophthalmopathy. Both conserved end residues are part of each CDR3. The D gene is left open where the match is weak. Expanded clones get a size class; other rows say once, few or many, or leave the size out.

TRBD1	TRBV27	TRBJ2-5	many	CASAGQGETQYF	TGTGCCAGCGCAGGACAGGGAGAGACCCAGTACTTC
TRBD1	TRBV5-1	TRBJ2-5	.	CARQGAQRETQYF	TGCGCCAGACAGGGGGCTCAGCGGGAGACCCAGTACTTC
TRBD1	TRBV12-3/TRBV12-4	TRBJ2-2	many	CASRGQVETGELFF	TGTGCCAGCAGGGGACAGGTTGAGACCGGGGAGCTGTTTTTT
TRBD2	TRBV9	TRBJ2-2	few	CASTPLGGFGTGELFF	TGTGCCAGCACTCCTTTGGGGGGGTTCGGCACCGGGGAGCTGTTTTTT
.	TRBV9	TRBJ1-2	few	CASSTRTFYGYTF	TGTGCCAGCAGCACCCGGACATTCTATGGCTACACCTTC
.	TRBV7-2	TRBJ1-6	.	CASSPAPGANSPLHF	TGTGCCAGCAGCCCAGCGCCAGGAGCCAATTCACCCCTCCACTTT
.	TRBV29-1	TRBJ1-1	many	CSVVQDRVNTEAFF	TGCAGCGTTGTACAGGACCGAGTGAACACTGAAGCTTTCTTT
TRBD1	TRBV7-2	TRBJ2-5	few	CASSQLFSGGSGTQYF	TGCGCCAGCAGCCAACTATTTTCAGGGGGCTCGGGGACCCAGTACTTC
TRBD1	TRBV7-9	TRBJ2-6	.	CTSSWGDRAGANVLTF	TGTACCAGCAGCTGGGGGGACAGGGCCGGGGCCAACGTCCTGACTTTC
TRBD2	TRBV7-3	TRBJ2-5	.	CASGTSDAYETQYF	TGTGCCAGCGGGACTAGCGACGCTTACGAGACCCAGTACTTC
.	TRBV25-1	TRBJ2-7	.	CAWSVRTDTEQYF	TGTGCCTGGAGTGTACGCACAGATACCGAGCAGTACTTC
.	TRBV10-3	TRBJ1-3	many	CASGLSGNTIYF	TGTGCCTCGGGACTCTCTGGAAACACCATATATTTT
TRBD2	TRBV29-1	TRBJ2-6	.	CSVRGSGSTGTGANVLTF	TGCAGCGTCCGAGGTAGCGGGAGCACGGGTACCGGGGCCAACGTCCTGACTTTC
.	TRBV10-3	TRBJ1-6	.	CASRPGTFNSPLHF	TGTGCCAGCCGACCCGGGACCTTCAATTCACCCCTCCACTTT
.	TRBV5-1	TRBJ2-2	.	CASSLGAVTYGELFF	TGTGCCAGCAGCTTGGGGGCAGTAACCTACGGGGAGCTGTTTTTT
.	TRBV7-2	TRBJ1-1	.	CAWSALGLLNTEAFF	TGTGCCTGGAGTGCCTTGGGACTTCTGAACACTGAAGCTTTCTTT
TRBD1	TRBV10-3	TRBJ1-4	.	CAISESGAGGEKLFF	TGTGCCATCAGTGAGTCTGGGGCAGGGGGTGAAAAACTGTTTTTT
.	TRBV11-3	TRBJ1-2	few	CASSYGLLSDGYTF	TGTGCCAGCAGCTACGGGCTCTTGAGCGATGGCTACACCTTC
.	TRBV20-1	TRBJ1-5	.	CSASQGIGRNQPQHF	TGCAGTGCTAGTCAGGGGATCGGAAGGAATCAGCCCCAGCATTTT
.	TRBV7-2	TRBJ1-6	.	CASSLADNGQNNSPLHF	TGTGCCAGCAGCTTAGCGGACAACGGACAGAATAATTCACCCCTCCACTTT
TRBD1	TRBV4-1	TRBJ1-2	few	CASHEKQGDYGYTF	TGCGCCAGCCACGAAAAACAGGGGGACTATGGCTACACCTTC
.	TRBV24-1	TRBJ2-5	.	CAGGGGAETQYF	TGTGCCGGGGGAGGTGGGGCAGAGACCCAGTACTTC
TRBD1	TRBV24-1	TRBJ2-3	.	CATSDRGQGPDTQYF	TGTGCCACCAGTGATCGGGGACAGGGCCCAGATACGCAGTATTTT
.	TRBV7-9	TRBJ1-4	many	CASSLRAYGGEKLFF	TGTGCCAGCAGCTTACGGGCATATGGGGGAGAAAAACTGTTTTTT
TRBD2	TRBV6-5	TRBJ2-2	few	CASSTAGANTGELFF	TGTGCCAGCAGTACGGCGGGAGCGAACACCGGGGAGCTGTTTTTT
.	TRBV29-1	TRBJ1-2	.	CSYYRDYGYTF	TGCAGCTATTACAGGGACTATGGCTACACCTTC
TRBD2	TRBV14	TRBJ2-7	many	CASSRTSGPAYEQYF	TGTGCCAGCAGCCGAACTAGCGGGCCGGCCTACGAGCAGTACTTC
.	TRBV14	TRBJ1-6	many	CASSLGPYSPLHF	TGTGCCAGCAGCCTGGGACCTTATTCACCCCTCCACTTT
TRBD1	TRBV6-2/TRBV6-3	TRBJ1-2	many	CASRPTGQGDYGYTF	TGTGCCAGCAGGCCCACGGGACAGGGAGACTATGGCTACACCTTC
TRBD2	TRBV7-7	TRBJ2-3	.	CASSSGGDADTQYF	TGTGCTAGCAGCTCGGGAGGGGATGCAGATACGCAGTATTTT
TRBD2	TRBV7-8	TRBJ2-7	many	CASSLVPSGSNYEQYF	TGTGCCAGCAGCTTAGTGCCTAGCGGGAGCAACTACGAGCAGTACTTC
TRBD2	TRBV20-1	TRBJ2-7	many	CSARSLDSGGKDEQYF	TGCAGTGCTAGATCCTTGGATAGCGGGGGGAAGGACGAGCAGTACTTC
.	TRBV6-5	TRBJ2-7	many	CASSYTDRTYEQYF	TGTGCCAGCAGTTATACCGACAGGACCTACGAGCAGTACTTC
.	TRBV7-9	TRBJ1-1	many	CASSLVGEATEAFF	TGTGCCAGCAGCTTAGTGGGGGAGGCCACTGAAGCTTTCTTT
.	TRBV7-2	TRBJ1-2	many	CASRRRTQSYGYTF	TGTGCCAGCAGGAGGAGGACACAGTCCTATGGCTACACCTTC
TRBD2	TRBV25-1	TRBJ2-5	.	CASSESRLSSGRGRETQYF	TGTGCCAGCAGTGAAAGTCGACTGTCTAGCGGGAGAGGTCGAGAGACCCAGTACTTC
.	TRBV30	TRBJ1-6	few	CAWTRRHRDNSPLHF	TGTGCCTGGACACGGAGGCACAGGGATAATTCACCCCTCCACTTT
TRBD1	TRBV10-3	TRBJ1-5	.	CASSPGGSSNQPQHF	TGTGCCAGCTCCCCAGGGGGCTCGAGCAATCAGCCCCAGCATTTT
TRBD2	TRBV29-1	TRBJ2-7	many	CSAGAGESSYEQYF	TGCAGCGCTGGGGCGGGAGAGAGCTCCTACGAGCAGTACTTC
.	TRBV5-1	TRBJ2-1	.	CASSVLQGRSEEQFF	TGCGCCAGCAGCGTACTACAGGGTAGGTCGGAAGAGCAGTTCTTC